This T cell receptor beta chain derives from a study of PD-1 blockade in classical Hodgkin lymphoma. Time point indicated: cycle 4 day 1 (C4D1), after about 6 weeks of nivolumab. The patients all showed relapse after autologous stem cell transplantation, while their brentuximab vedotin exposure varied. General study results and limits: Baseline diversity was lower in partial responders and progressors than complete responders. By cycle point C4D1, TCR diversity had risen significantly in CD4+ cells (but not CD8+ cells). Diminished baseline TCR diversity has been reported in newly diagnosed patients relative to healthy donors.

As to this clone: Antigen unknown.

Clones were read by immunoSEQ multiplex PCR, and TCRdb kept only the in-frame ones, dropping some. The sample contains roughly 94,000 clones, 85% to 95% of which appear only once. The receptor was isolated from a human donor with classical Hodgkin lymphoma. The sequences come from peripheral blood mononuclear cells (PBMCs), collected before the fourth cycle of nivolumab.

The CDR3 loop reads CASSPKGGSTEAFF. As DNA, the CDR3 is TGTGCCAGCAGCCCTAAGGGGGGGAGCACTGAAGCTTTCTTT. The chain joins TRBV7-6 to TRBJ1-1; possible D gene TRBD1, 6 bases. The CDR3 spans 14 residues. V lost 5 bases to trimming and J lost 4 bases, with 14 bases between them. Germline V gives CDR1 SGHVS, CDR2 FNYEAQ.